This TCR beta chain was retrieved from a study of T-cell reconstitution after alpha-beta-depleted transplantation in children. This CDR3 comprises 16 residues. V was pared by 1 base and J by 7 bases, with 7 bases of the junction left unmatched. Germline CDR1 reads LGHNA; CDR2 reads YSLEER. Preparation of the TCRbeta library involved a method that used unique molecular identifiers. TCRdb analysed the PCR reads with MiXCR anew, one entry per CDR3 protein. Counted here are 140,000 or so distinct CDR3 sequences, 8.5% to 10% occurring once; the ten biggest clones make up over 15%. This clonotype was picked up many times. Its target is not known. Overall study findings and caveats: Several hundred rapidly expanded clones from non-depleted graft cells reportedly supplied alpha-beta T cells about two months post-transplant.

This chain links TRBV4-3 with TRBJ2-1; 10 bases are shared with TRBD2. The clonotype comes from a female patient between 2 and 15 years old who had a stem cell transplant for congenital amegakaryocytic thrombocytopenia, so the T cells may come from the graft donor. The sequencing here drew on PBMCs, mostly from graft donor cells, taken 180 days after TCRalphabeta/CD19-depleted stem cell transplant. The CDR3 coding sequence is TGCGCCAGCAGCCAAGGGCCTAGCGGGAGTGCAAATGAGCAGTTCTTC. This encodes CASSQGPSGSANEQFF.